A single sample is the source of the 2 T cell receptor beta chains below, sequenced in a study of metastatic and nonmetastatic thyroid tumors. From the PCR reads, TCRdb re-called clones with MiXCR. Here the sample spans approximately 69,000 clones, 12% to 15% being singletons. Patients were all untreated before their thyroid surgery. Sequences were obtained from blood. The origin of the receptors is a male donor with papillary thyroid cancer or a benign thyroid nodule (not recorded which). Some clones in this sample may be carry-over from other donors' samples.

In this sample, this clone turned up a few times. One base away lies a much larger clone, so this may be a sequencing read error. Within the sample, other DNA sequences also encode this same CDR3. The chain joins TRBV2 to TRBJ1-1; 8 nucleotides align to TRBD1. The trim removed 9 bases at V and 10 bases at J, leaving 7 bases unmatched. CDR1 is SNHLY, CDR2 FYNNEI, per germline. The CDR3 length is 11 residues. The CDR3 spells CASTQGAGAFF. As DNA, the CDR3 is TGTGCCAGTACGCAGGGGGCGGGAGCTTTCTTT.

CDR3 DNA sequence: TGTGCCAGTAGTATGGCGGACAGGGGGGGCTACGAGCAGTACTTC. Its translation is CASSMADRGGYEQYF. V is TRBV19 and J is TRBJ2-7; 10 nucleotides match TRBD1. With 3 bases clipped from V and 3 bases from J, the junction kept 5 bases outside the gene matches. This CDR3 is 15 amino acids long. Germline V gives CDR1 LNHDA, CDR2 SQIVND (reference sequence).